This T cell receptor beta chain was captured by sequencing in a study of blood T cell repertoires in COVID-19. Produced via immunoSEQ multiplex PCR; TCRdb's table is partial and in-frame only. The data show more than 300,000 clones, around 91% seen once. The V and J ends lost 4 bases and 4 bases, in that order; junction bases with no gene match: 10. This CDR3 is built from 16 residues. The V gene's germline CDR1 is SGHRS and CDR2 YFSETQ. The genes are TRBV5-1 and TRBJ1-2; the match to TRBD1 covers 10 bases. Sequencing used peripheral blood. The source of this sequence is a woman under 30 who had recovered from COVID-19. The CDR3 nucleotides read TGCGCCAGCAGCGGCTGGGACAGGGGATTGGGCTATGGCTACACCTTC. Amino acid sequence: CASSGWDRGLGYGYTF.